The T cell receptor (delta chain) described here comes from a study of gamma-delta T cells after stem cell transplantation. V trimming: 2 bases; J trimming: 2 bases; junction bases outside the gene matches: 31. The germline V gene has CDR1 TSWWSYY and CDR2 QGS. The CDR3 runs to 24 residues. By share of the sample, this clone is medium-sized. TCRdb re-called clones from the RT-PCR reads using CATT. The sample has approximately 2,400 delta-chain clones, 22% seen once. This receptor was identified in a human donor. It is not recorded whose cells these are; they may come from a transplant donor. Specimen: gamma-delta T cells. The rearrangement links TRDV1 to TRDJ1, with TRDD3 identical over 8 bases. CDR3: CALGESRPSHILGIHTKGTDKLIF. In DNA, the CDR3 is TGTGCTCTTGGGGAATCGAGACCTTCTCACATACTGGGGATACACACAAAGGGGACCGATAAACTCATCTTT.